Listed below are T cell receptor beta chains from one sample, sequenced in a study of blood T cells in healthy people across ages. TCRdb fed the 5' RACE reads into MiXCR, producing one record per CDR3 protein. The sample carries hundreds of thousands of distinct CDR3 sequences, around 30% recorded once. The sample comprised blood. The receptors shown here come from a woman older than 75 in good health. Both conserved end residues are part of each CDR3. The D gene is left open where the match is weak. The size field is filled for only some rows; it gives once, few, many or a size class.

CDR3aa	CDR3nt	v_gene	j_gene	abundance	d_gene	len
CASKAVAASTDTQYF	TGTGCCAGCAAAGCGGTGGCGGCTAGCACAGATACGCAGTATTTT	TRBV6-1	TRBJ2-3	few	NA	15
CASSWGASTEAFF	TGCGCCAGCAGTTGGGGGGCGAGCACTGAAGCTTTCTTT	TRBV5-1	TRBJ1-1	few	NA	13
CASSIAGTGNNSPLHF	TGCGCCAGCAGTATCGCCGGGACAGGGAATAATTCACCCCTCCACTTT	TRBV10-2	TRBJ1-6	few	TRBD1	16
CASSFSGDQPQHF	TGTGCCAGCAGCTTTTCAGGGGATCAGCCCCAGCATTTT	TRBV7-9	TRBJ1-5	many	NA	13
CASSPRQGLKANVLTF	TGTGCCAGCAGCCCCCGACAGGGCCTAAAGGCCAACGTCCTGACTTTC	TRBV7-2	TRBJ2-6	many	TRBD1	16
CASSYSGREPPPFPGANVLTF	TGTGCCAGCAGTTACTCAGGCAGAGAACCGCCTCCTTTCCCTGGGGCCAACGTCCTGACTTTC	TRBV6-5	TRBJ2-6	few	NA	21
CSAGTLMNTEAFF	TGCAGCGCAGGAACCCTTATGAACACTGAAGCTTTCTTT	TRBV29-1	TRBJ1-1	many	NA	13
CAGNSGQVAYEQYF	TGCGCCGGCAACTCTGGACAGGTTGCATACGAGCAGTACTTC	TRBV5-1	TRBJ2-7	NA	TRBD1	14
CASSSSSEAFF	TGTGCCAGCAGTTCTTCCAGTGAAGCTTTCTTT	TRBV12-3/TRBV12-4	TRBJ1-1	once	NA	11
CASSPRTGGVNEKLFF	TGTGCCAGCAGCCCCCGGACAGGGGGTGTGAATGAAAAACTGTTTTTT	TRBV7-6	TRBJ1-4	many	TRBD1	16
CASSPLAGTGVGNIQNF	TGTGCCAGCAGCCCATTAGCCGGGACAGGGGTCGGAAACATTCAGAACTTC	TRBV5-4	TRBJ2-4	NA	TRBD1	17
CASSLYRAEPQHF	TGTGCCAGCAGTTTATATAGGGCCGAGCCCCAGCATTTT	TRBV27	TRBJ1-5	many	NA	13
CASSLDLGGPGAEAFF	TGCGCCAGCAGCTTGGATCTTGGGGGCCCCGGGGCTGAAGCTTTCTTT	TRBV5-1	TRBJ1-1	few	NA	16
CATMTGGSYEQYF	TGTGCCACCATGACAGGGGGCTCCTACGAGCAGTACTTC	TRBV6-6	TRBJ2-7	many	TRBD1	13
CASTISGRRSTDTQYF	TGTGCCAGCACCATCTCCGGGCGGAGATCCACAGATACGCAGTATTTT	TRBV12-3/TRBV12-4	TRBJ2-3	many	NA	16
CASSLGMAGTGELFF	TGTGCCAGCAGCTTAGGGATGGCGGGAACCGGGGAGCTGTTTTTT	TRBV7-2	TRBJ2-2	NA	NA	15
CASSSGPPYEQYF	TGTGCCAGCAGCTCGGGGCCCCCCTACGAGCAGTACTTC	TRBV12-3/TRBV12-4	TRBJ2-7	many	NA	13
CSVRPGQGRSEQYF	TGCAGCGTGCGACCGGGACAGGGCCGGTCCGAGCAGTACTTC	TRBV29-1	TRBJ2-7	many	TRBD1	14
CASSPELAETQYF	TGTGCCAGCTCACCAGAACTAGCGGAGACCCAGTACTTC	TRBV18	TRBJ2-5	many	TRBD2	13
CASKMTGLNTEAFF	TGCGCCAGCAAGATGACCGGCTTGAACACTGAAGCTTTCTTT	TRBV5-1	TRBJ1-1	NA	NA	14
CASSQARGGIDTQYF	TGTGCCAGCAGCCAAGCGCGGGGGGGCATCGATACGCAGTATTTT	TRBV3-1	TRBJ2-3	few	TRBD2	15
CASSQAQIYGCTF	TGTGCCAGCAGCCAAGCGCAAATCTATGGCTGCACCTTC	TRBV7-2	TRBJ1-2	NA	NA	13
CASSLIQTYEQYF	TGTGCCAGCAGCTTGATACAGACCTACGAGCAGTACTTC	TRBV7-2	TRBJ2-7	NA	NA	13
CASSFAGQVSYEQYF	TGTGCCAGCAGTTTCGCGGGACAGGTTTCCTACGAGCAGTACTTC	TRBV12-3/TRBV12-4	TRBJ2-7	NA	TRBD1	15
CAWSSTPSGELFF	TGTGCCTGGAGTTCTACCCCGTCCGGGGAGCTGTTTTTT	TRBV30	TRBJ2-2	NA	NA	13
CASSRQTNYGYTF	TGTGCCAGCAGTCGACAGACTAACTATGGCTACACCTTC	TRBV12-3/TRBV12-4	TRBJ1-2	many	NA	13
CASSIRTGGEQYF	TGTGCCAGCAGTATCCGGACTGGGGGAGAGCAGTACTTC	TRBV6-2/TRBV6-3	TRBJ2-7	many	NA	13
CASSLVGPSGEQYF	TGTGCCAGCAGCTTAGTAGGGCCCTCCGGCGAGCAGTACTTC	TRBV11-1	TRBJ2-7	NA	NA	14
CASSYSGSGTEAFF	TGTGCCAGCAGTTACTCTGGCAGCGGCACTGAAGCTTTCTTT	TRBV6-2/TRBV6-3	TRBJ1-1	many	NA	14
CASSTGGTPRTSVETQYF	TGTGCCAGCAGTACAGGGGGAACCCCGCGGACTTCTGTAGAGACCCAGTACTTC	TRBV2	TRBJ2-5	many	TRBD1	18
CASSLGQGSETQYF	TGTGCCAGCAGTTTAGGCCAGGGTTCAGAGACCCAGTACTTC	TRBV12-3/TRBV12-4	TRBJ2-5	many	NA	14
CASRSSGGPPYEQYF	TGTGCCAGCAGATCTAGCGGGGGGCCCCCCTACGAGCAGTACTTC	TRBV11-2	TRBJ2-7	many	TRBD2	15
CASSPAGAPYEKLFF	TGTGCCAGCAGTCCCGCGGGAGCTCCTTATGAAAAACTGTTTTTT	TRBV2	TRBJ1-4	NA	NA	15
CASSLERQEQYF	TGTGCCAGCAGCTTAGAGCGGCAAGAGCAGTACTTC	TRBV7-9	TRBJ2-7	many	NA	12
CASSPNGLSDTQYF	TGTGCCAGCTCACCGAACGGTTTGTCAGATACGCAGTATTTT	TRBV18	TRBJ2-3	many	NA	14
CASREVGFPRDTQYF	TGTGCCAGCAGAGAGGTCGGATTCCCCCGAGATACGCAGTATTTT	TRBV6-1	TRBJ2-3	few	NA	15
CASTQGVMDSPLHF	TGCGCCAGCACCCAAGGGGTTATGGATTCACCCCTCCACTTT	TRBV5-1	TRBJ1-6	NA	NA	14
CASSQRVVEIETQYF	TGTGCCAGCTCACAAAGGGTAGTGGAGATCGAGACCCAGTACTTC	TRBV18	TRBJ2-5	many	NA	15
CASSVAPGTGELFF	TGTGCCAGCAGCGTAGCCCCTGGCACCGGGGAGCTGTTTTTT	TRBV9	TRBJ2-2	few	NA	14
CATSDPAGTGQDTQYF	TGTGCCACCAGTGATCCCGCCGGGACAGGGCAGGATACGCAGTATTTT	TRBV24-1	TRBJ2-3	many	TRBD1	16
CASSYRTTQETQYF	TGTGCCAGCAGCTACAGGACAACCCAAGAGACCCAGTACTTC	TRBV3-1	TRBJ2-5	many	NA	14
CASSESRKHLGNEQYF	TGTGCCAGCAGTGAATCTCGAAAACACCTGGGGAACGAGCAGTACTTC	TRBV6-1	TRBJ2-7	many	NA	16
CASSLGLGTRQETQYF	TGTGCCAGCAGCTTAGGTCTAGGGACGCGGCAAGAGACCCAGTACTTC	TRBV7-6	TRBJ2-5	few	NA	16
CASSSRGGPSGYTF	TGTGCCAGCAGTTCTCGGGGCGGACCAAGTGGCTACACCTTC	TRBV12-3/TRBV12-4	TRBJ1-2	many	NA	14
CASSPQGASQETQYF	TGTGCCAGCAGCCCGCAGGGGGCGAGTCAAGAGACCCAGTACTTC	TRBV6-2/TRBV6-3	TRBJ2-5	many	TRBD1	15
CASSPGLAGGSGTGELFF	TGCGCCAGCAGCCCCGGACTAGCGGGGGGTTCAGGCACCGGGGAGCTGTTTTTT	TRBV5-1	TRBJ2-2	few	TRBD2	18
CATSDPTGANVLTF	TGTGCCACCAGTGATCCTACTGGGGCCAACGTCCTGACTTTC	TRBV24-1	TRBJ2-6	once	NA	14
CASSARTSGGKETQYF	TGTGCCAGCAGCGCCCGGACTAGCGGGGGAAAAGAGACCCAGTACTTC	TRBV9	TRBJ2-5	many	TRBD2	16
CASSTLQNGYTF	TGTGCCAGCAGCACTCTACAGAATGGCTACACCTTC	TRBV7-9	TRBJ1-2	many	NA	12
CASSLEHRDGNEQFF	TGCGCCAGCAGCTTGGAGCACAGAGACGGGAATGAGCAGTTCTTC	TRBV5-1	TRBJ2-1	once	NA	15
CASSLSVISGENEQFF	TGCGCCAGCAGCTTGTCGGTGATTAGCGGGGAAAATGAGCAGTTCTTC	TRBV5-1	TRBJ2-1	many	TRBD2	16
CASSLSGSSTEAFF	TGTGCCAGCAGCTTATCAGGGTCGAGTACTGAAGCTTTCTTT	TRBV7-9	TRBJ1-1	few	NA	14
CSAKPGTGGFNEQFF	TGCAGCGCCAAACCCGGGACAGGGGGCTTCAATGAGCAGTTCTTC	TRBV29-1	TRBJ2-1	many	TRBD1	15
CASSGMGRKNTGERFF	TGTGCCAGCAGCGGAATGGGACGGAAGAACACCGGGGAGCGGTTTTTT	TRBV11-2	TRBJ2-2	NA	NA	16
CASPRGNMNTEAFF	TGTGCCAGCCCCAGGGGCAACATGAACACTGAAGCTTTCTTT	TRBV2	TRBJ1-1	NA	NA	14